Listed here are 26 T cell receptor beta chains from one sample, sequenced in a study of T cells in Graves' hyperthyroidism and ophthalmopathy. There were TCR beta CDR3 regions amplified from RNA transcripts. The HTBI primer set was used in a first-round RT-PCR of the TCR CDR3. From the multiplex PCR reads, TCRdb called clonotypes with MiXCR, one entry per CDR3 protein. Found here are about 290,000 distinct CDR3 sequences, 15% of them singletons; the top ten hold more than 30%. Sequencing was carried out using blood. The receptors stem from a woman between 45 and 65 years old with Graves' hyperthyroidism that later progressed to Graves' ophthalmopathy.

Ten or more counts support this clonotype. The V and J genes are TRBV28 and TRBJ1-1; D is unresolved. This CDR3 is 12 amino acids long. Germline assignment: CDR1 MDHEN and CDR2 SYDVKM. V lost 2 bases and J lost 6, with 7 bases in between. The CDR3 DNA reads as TGTGCCAGCAGTTTAGTTGGTTCTGAAGCTTTCTTT. This gives the protein CASSLVGSEAFF.

This clonotype appeared many times. The chain couples TRBV2 to TRBJ1-1; weak D call: TRBD1 (6 bases). The CDR3 has 13 amino acids. Trimming took off 4 bases at V and 0 bases at J, with 6 bases between the two ends. The germline V gene has CDR1 SNHLY and CDR2 FYNNEI. The CDR3 spells CASSGGLNTEAFF. The CDR3 DNA is TGTGCCAGCAGTGGGGGGCTGAACACTGAAGCTTTCTTT.

The V and J genes are TRBV5-6 and TRBJ2-1, with a possible D match to TRBD1 (6 bases). The CDR3 contains 15 residues. V lost 0 bases to trimming and J lost 2 bases, with 9 bases between them. The germline V gene has CDR1 SGHDT and CDR2 YYEEEE. Written as DNA, the CDR3 is TGTGCCAGCAGCTTGGACCCAGGGGCCTACAATGAGCAGTTCTTC. Its translation is CASSLDPGAYNEQFF.

This clonotype was observed many times. The J gene is TRBJ1-2, the V gene TRBV18; D call uncertain. This CDR3 comprises 13 residues. Per the germline V gene, CDR1 is KGHSH and CDR2 is LQKENI. The V gene lost 1 base and the J gene lost 2 bases, with 5 bases spanning the gap. The CDR3: CASSPLENYGYTF. In DNA form, the CDR3 reads TGTGCCAGCTCACCACTGGAGAACTATGGCTACACCTTC.

This clonotype has at least ten counts. The chain couples TRBV19 to TRBJ1-1; weak D call: TRBD1 (5 bases). The CDR3 totals 17 residues. Trimming removed 7 bases at V and 4 bases at J, with 25 bases between. Per the germline V gene, CDR1 is LNHDA and CDR2 is SQIVND (reference sequence). DNA of the CDR3: TGTGCCAGTAAGGCAGGGCCACTGCGTACCTGGGTCACTGAAGCTTTCTTT. Translated: CASKAGPLRTWVTEAFF. The full variable domain, completed using reference TRBV19 and TRBJ1-1, is DGGITQSPKYLFRKEGQNVTLSCEQNLNHDAMYWYRQDPGQGLRLIYYSQIVNDFQKGDIAEGYSVSREKKESFPLTVTSAQKNPTAFYLCASKAGPLRTWVTEAFFGQGTRLTVV.

This clonotype was observed many times. The gene calls are TRBV2 and TRBJ1-5, with a weak D call TRBD1 (6 bases). Trimming pared 7 bases from V and 2 bases from J, leaving 21 bases between. CDR1 is SNHLY, CDR2 FYNNEI, per germline. This CDR3 has 17 amino acids. In DNA, the CDR3 is TGTGCCAGCACACCCAGCCAGGGGAGGACTGGCAATCAGCCCCAGCATTTT. Amino acid sequence: CASTPSQGRTGNQPQHF.

This clonotype showed up many times. The chain has TRBV5-1 and TRBJ2-1; possible D gene TRBD1, 6 bases. The germline V gene encodes CDR1 SGHRS and CDR2 YFSETQ. V gave up 3 bases and J gave up 4 bases, with 11 bases separating them. CDR3 length: 14 amino acids. The DNA for the CDR3 is TGCGCCAGCAGCTCGGACAGTGCATACAATGAGCAGTTCTTC. This encodes CASSSDSAYNEQFF.

This clonotype was detected many times. The chain is built from TRBV27 and TRBJ2-5; D is ambiguous. Between the trimmed V and J ends, which lost 3 bases and 5 bases, there was a span of 10 bases. This CDR3 is built from 13 residues. Germline CDR1 reads MNHEY; CDR2 reads SMNVEV (reference sequence). The DNA of the CDR3 is TGTGCCAGCAGTTTGCTATACGGGGAGACCCAGTACTTC. Encoded protein: CASSLLYGETQYF.

Comment on this clonotype: Given a much more abundant clone one base away, this may be a read error. V is TRBV12-3 or TRBV12-4 and J is TRBJ2-3; D gene uncertain. The CDR3 length is 15 residues. CDR3 sequence: CANSLSHLSTDTQYF. Here the CDR3 DNA reads TGTGCCAACAGTTTAAGTCATTTGAGCACAGATACGCAGTATTTT.

This clonotype was recorded a few times. The chain is built from TRBV15 and TRBJ1-2, with 7 bases identical to TRBD1. The CDR3 totals 16 residues. Germline V gene data show CDR1 as LNHNV and CDR2 as YYDKDF (reference sequence). V was pared by 5 bases and J by 1 base, with 10 bases of the junction left unmatched. The CDR3 here is CATSGDRYDYNYGYTF. Here the CDR3 DNA reads TGTGCCACCAGCGGGGACAGATATGATTATAACTATGGCTACACCTTC.

This clonotype was counted many times. The V and J genes are TRBV20-1 and TRBJ1-1; D is uncertain. The CDR3 is 12 residues long. Trimming cost V 2 bases and J 11 bases, with 15 bases left between them. CDR1 is DFQATT, CDR2 SNEGSKA, per germline (reference sequence). The CDR3 spells CSARYPELGAFF. In DNA form, the CDR3 reads TGCAGTGCTAGATACCCCGAACTCGGGGCTTTCTTT.

This clonotype appeared many times. The V call is TRBV7-2, the J call TRBJ2-7; D is possibly TRBD2 (6 bases). The CDR3 contains 14 residues. Germline CDR1 SGHTA, CDR2 FQGNSA. Trimming stripped 1 base from V and 7 bases from J, with 14 bases between. The CDR3: CASSLDPAGWEQYF. Written as DNA, the CDR3 is TGTGCCAGCAGCTTAGACCCAGCGGGCTGGGAGCAGTACTTC.

The chain links TRBV15 to TRBJ2-6; TRBD1 matches 7 bases. In germline, CDR1 is LNHNV, CDR2 YYDKDF (reference sequence). This CDR3 has 18 residues. The V segment lost 0 bases and the J segment 4 bases; nucleotides outside the gene matches: 9. CDR3: CATSRDGTAALGANVLTF. The CDR3, as DNA: TGTGCCACCAGCAGAGATGGGACAGCCGCCTTAGGGGCCAACGTCCTGACTTTC.

In its sample, this clonotype was seen many times. The chain carries TRBV20-1 and TRBJ2-1, with 11 bases lining up with TRBD2. J lost 3 bases, V lost 5 bases, and 12 bases had no gene match. The CDR3 is 17 amino acids. Germline CDR1 and CDR2: DFQATT and SNEGSKA (reference sequence). CDR3 sequence (DNA): TGCAGTGCTGGGACTAGCGGCTCCCTCTACCTCTACAATGAGCAGTTCTTC. It specifies CSAGTSGSLYLYNEQFF.

The sample holds many counts of this clonotype. The chain employs TRBV28 and TRBJ1-1; D ambiguous. Germline V gives CDR1 MDHEN, CDR2 SYDVKM. Deletions cut 6 bases from V and 0 bases from J, with 11 bases between. CDR3 length: 14 residues. This CDR3 reads CASSNQPVNTEAFF. The CDR3 DNA is TGTGCCAGCAGCAATCAACCAGTGAACACTGAAGCTTTCTTT.

This clonotype was seen many times. The chain recombines TRBV18 with TRBJ2-7; 8 positions match TRBD1. J lost 2 bases, V lost 6 bases, and 6 bases had no gene match. The length of the CDR3 is 14 residues. Germline assignment: CDR1 KGHSH and CDR2 LQKENI. The CDR3 loop reads CASSPDRGTYEQYF. The CDR3 bases are TGTGCCAGCTCCCCCGACAGGGGTACCTACGAGCAGTACTTC.

This clonotype was seen ten or more times. The rearrangement joins TRBV28 to TRBJ1-1; D possibly corresponds to TRBD1 (5 bases). The CDR3 length is 15 residues. V lost 4 bases and J 3 bases, leaving 15 bases between the germline ends. Looked up from germline, CDR1 is MDHEN and CDR2 is SYDVKM. Written as DNA, the CDR3 is TGTGCCAGCAGTTCTCCGCGGGGGTCGGACACTGAAGCTTTCTTT. The encoded protein is CASSSPRGSDTEAFF.

This clonotype has a handful of counts. J is TRBJ2-4 and V is TRBV6-1; the D is unclear. In germline, CDR1 is MNHNS, CDR2 SASEGT. This CDR3 contains 12 residues. The ends were cut back, 6 bases at V and 1 base at J, with 4 bases in the middle. The CDR3 coding sequence is TGTGCCAGCAGCCTGGCCAAAAACATTCAGTACTTC. It specifies CASSLAKNIQYF.

This clonotype was recorded at least ten times. The rearrangement uses TRBV25-1 and TRBJ2-1; 7 bases line up with TRBD2. The V and J ends lost 2 bases and 7 bases, in that order; junction bases with no gene match: 5. The germline V gene encodes CDR1 MGHDK and CDR2 SYGVNS. The length of the CDR3 is 14 residues. The CDR3 DNA reads as TGTGCCAGCAGTGAAAAAGGGAGGGGAAATGAGCAGTTCTTC. This translates into CASSEKGRGNEQFF. Full variable domain (outside the CDR3, taken from reference TRBV25-1 and TRBJ2-1): EADIYQTPRYLVIGTGKKITLECSQTMGHDKMYWYQQDPGMELHLIHYSYGVNSTEKGDLSSESTVSRIRTEHFPLTLESARPSHTSQYLCASSEKGRGNEQFFGPGTRLTVL.

This clonotype was counted many times. V is TRBV2 and J is TRBJ2-7, with D possibly being TRBD1 (8 bases). The CDR3 length is 15 residues. Germline CDR1 SNHLY, CDR2 FYNNEI. Trimming shortened V by 8 bases and J by 6 bases, and 23 bases separated the two germline ends. CDR3 nucleotide sequence: TGTGCCAGCCGGGGGGAGCAGGGGGCGGTGAGCGAGCAGTACTTC. Translated, it gives CASRGEQGAVSEQYF.

This clonotype was recorded many times. The J gene is TRBJ2-3, the V gene TRBV6-5, with no clear D. The germline V and J ends were trimmed by 2 bases and 0 bases, with 6 bases remaining between them. This CDR3 spans 14 amino acids. The germline CDR1 and CDR2 sequences are MNHEY and SVGAGI. This CDR3 reads CASSYDRSTDTQYF. DNA for the CDR3: TGTGCCAGCAGTTACGATCGGAGCACAGATACGCAGTATTTT.

Ten or more counts support this clonotype. This chain uses TRBV9 with TRBJ1-1; D uncertain. Trimming stripped 1 base from V and 4 bases from J, with 14 bases between. The CDR3 extends over 15 amino acids. Germline assignment: CDR1 SGDLS and CDR2 YYNGEE. CDR3 nucleotide sequence: TGTGCCAGCAGCGTAACTGGGGATCGAGGCACTGAAGCTTTCTTT. It yields the protein CASSVTGDRGTEAFF.

The gene calls are TRBV4-1 and TRBJ2-2, with D unclear. The V end lost 9 bases, the J end lost 5 bases, and 10 bases lay between the germline ends. CDR1 MGHRA and CDR2 YSYEKL come from the germline V gene. This CDR3 is built from 12 residues. DNA for the CDR3: TGCGCCAGTCTCCACTATACCGGGGAGCTGTTTTTT. Translated, it gives CASLHYTGELFF.

This clonotype was recorded at least ten times. This rearrangement joins TRBV2 to TRBJ1-5, with TRBD1 identical over 10 bases. CDR3 length: 16 amino acids. The germline gives CDR1 SNHLY, CDR2 FYNNEI. The junction had 5 bases not matched to a gene; V was cut back by 5 bases and J by 1 base. CDR3 protein: CASSRTGGLSNQPQHF. The CDR3 coding sequence is TGTGCCAGCAGTCGGACAGGGGGGTTGAGCAATCAGCCCCAGCATTTT.

This clonotype was seen many times. V is TRBV29-1 and J is TRBJ2-3; a weak D match, TRBD2 (5 bases). With 4 bases removed from V and 2 bases from J, the gap between germline ends came to 13 bases. CDR1 SQVTM and CDR2 ANQGSEA come from the germline V gene. This CDR3 has 14 residues. CDR3 sequence reads: CSVGRSSFTDTQYF. CDR3 coding DNA: TGCAGCGTTGGGAGGTCCTCTTTCACAGATACGCAGTATTTT.

This clonotype has at least ten counts. The gene calls are TRBV12-3 or TRBV12-4 and TRBJ1-1; D remains unclear. V lost 0 bases, J lost 7 bases, and 9 bases lay in between. This CDR3 spans 13 amino acids. CDR3 sequence reads: CASSLAEASEAFF. The CDR3 DNA follows: TGTGCCAGCAGTTTAGCGGAGGCGAGTGAAGCTTTCTTT.